These T cell receptor beta chains were read from a single sample in a study of cytomegalovirus exposure and HLA in healthy donors. Sequenced by immunoSEQ multiplex PCR; TCRdb stores in-frame clones only, minus some. The top ten clones hold 2% to 2.5% of a sample with about 140,000 clones, 80% of them seen once. The sample comprised PBMCs. The receptors were sampled from a man aged 30 to 39 in good health and CMV-seronegative. CDR3s include the opening cysteine and the closing phenylalanine or tryptophan. A D gene is named only where the DNA matches it firmly. Clone size is not always given. Where it is, it says once, few, many or a class for expanded clones.

-	TRBV5-1	TRBJ2-3	-	TGCGCCAGCAGCTCCCTTATTCCTAGCACAGATACGCAGTATTTT	CASSSLIPSTDTQYF
-	TRBV2	TRBJ2-1	-	TGTGCCCCTCAGAACAATGAGCAGTTCTTC	CAPQNNEQFF
-	TRBV9	TRBJ2-1	-	TGTGCCAGCAGCGCTTTAGCCTCCTACAATGAGCAGTTCTTC	CASSALASYNEQFF
-	TRBV5-1	TRBJ2-7	-	TGCGCCAGCAGCTTGGGCGGACTCTCAACCTACGAGCAGTACTTC	CASSLGGLSTYEQYF
-	TRBV7-2	TRBJ2-7	-	TGTGCCAGCAGCTTAGCAGTAGGGCTAGCAGGCGAGCAGTACTTC	CASSLAVGLAGEQYF
-	TRBV6-5	TRBJ1-1	few	TGTGCCAGCCAATGGGCCACTGAAGCTTTCTTT	CASQWATEAFF
TRBD1	TRBV4-3	TRBJ2-7	-	TGCGCCAGCAGCCAGGCAGGGGGCAGGTCCTACGAGCAGTACTTC	CASSQAGGRSYEQYF
TRBD1	TRBV5-1	TRBJ2-2	once	TGCGCCAGCGCCCAACAGGGGGCCGGGGAGCTGTTTTTT	CASAQQGAGELFF
TRBD1	TRBV6-4	TRBJ1-2	-	TGTGCCAGCAGGGGTAGAGGGACAGGGGCTAACTATGGCTACACCTTC	CASRGRGTGANYGYTF
-	TRBV13	TRBJ2-7	-	TGTGCCAGCAGCTTAGATCAGGGCTACGAGCAGTACTTC	CASSLDQGYEQYF
-	TRBV30	TRBJ1-6	-	TGTGCCTGGAGTGTATCAAGGGGAATTTATAATTCACCCCTCCACTTT	CAWSVSRGIYNSPLHF
TRBD2	TRBV6-6	TRBJ2-1	-	TGTGCCAGCAGTACTGGACTAGCGGGAGTCGGCAATGAGCAGTTCTTC	CASSTGLAGVGNEQFF
-	TRBV18	TRBJ2-5	-	TGTGCCAGCTCACCACCCGGGGAGGAGACCCAGTACTTC	CASSPPGEETQYF
-	TRBV5-6	TRBJ2-1	-	TGTGCCAGCAGCTTGGGACTAGATCTCAATGAGCAGTTCTTC	CASSLGLDLNEQFF
TRBD1	TRBV29-1	TRBJ1-2	-	TGCAGCGCCCGGGGACAGAGCTATGGCTACACCTTC	CSARGQSYGYTF
TRBD2	TRBV30	TRBJ2-3	-	TGTGCCTGGTGCCGGACTAGCGGGAGTGGTACAGATACGCAGTATTTT	CAWCRTSGSGTDTQYF
TRBD2	TRBV28	TRBJ2-7	-	TGTGCCAGCAGGGGTCCGGGGGGGGGCAACTACGAGCAGTACTTC	CASRGPGGGNYEQYF
TRBD1	TRBV7-9	TRBJ2-3	-	TGTTCCAGCAGGTCATCCGGGACAGGGGGTACAGATACGCAGTATTTT	CSSRSSGTGGTDTQYF
-	TRBV7-7	TRBJ1-1	-	TGTGCTAGCAGTCAACATCGGACGACAGGCAAAGGTATCACTGAAGCTTTCTTT	CASSQHRTTGKGITEAFF
TRBD1	TRBV25-1	TRBJ2-5	-	TGTGCCAGCAGTGAATCAGGCAGGGGGGAGACCCAGTACTTC	CASSESGRGETQYF
TRBD1	TRBV6-6	TRBJ1-2	-	TGTGCCAGCACCCTACAGGGGGCCAATAACTATGGCTACACCTTC	CASTLQGANNYGYTF
TRBD1	TRBV28	TRBJ1-5	-	TGTGCCAGCAGTTTCCCTGACAGGGGGATCGGTCAGCCCCAGCATTTT	CASSFPDRGIGQPQHF
-	TRBV12-5	TRBJ2-1	-	TGTGCTAGTGGTTTGGGGCCAAACGAGCAGTTCTTC	CASGLGPNEQFF
TRBD2	TRBV15	TRBJ2-7	-	TGTGCCACCAGCAGAGATCTTGGGGCGCGGGGGGAGCAGTACTTC	CATSRDLGARGEQYF
-	TRBV29-1	TRBJ2-7	-	TGCAGCGTTGAAGTTCCACATTGGCCTACCCCCGGACAGCTGGACTACGAGCAGTACTTC	CSVEVPHWPTPGQLDYEQYF
-	TRBV10-3	TRBJ2-7	-	TGTGCCATCAGTAACTTACAGGAGAACTACGAGCAGTACTTC	CAISNLQENYEQYF
TRBD2	TRBV28	TRBJ2-7	-	TGTGCCAGCAGTTTCGGACTAGCGGGACCCTACGAGCAGTACTTC	CASSFGLAGPYEQYF
-	TRBV5-6	TRBJ2-1	-	TGTGCCAGCAGCTTGGGTTCGCGGAATGAGCAGTTCTTC	CASSLGSRNEQFF
TRBD1	TRBV18	TRBJ1-2	-	TGTGCCAGCTCACCACCGGGGACAGGAGCTCTTAATGGCTACACCTTC	CASSPPGTGALNGYTF
TRBD2	TRBV5-1	TRBJ2-5	-	TGCGCCAGCAGCTTGTCGGGGGGAGAGACCCAGTACTTC	CASSLSGGETQYF
-	TRBV28	TRBJ2-7	-	TGTGCCAGCAGTTTGGTCGGCCAGGGCTACGAGCAGTACTTC	CASSLVGQGYEQYF
-	TRBV28	TRBJ2-5	-	TGTGCCAGCTCATTTGTGGGCATGGGAGAGACCCAGTACTTC	CASSFVGMGETQYF
TRBD1	TRBV5-1	TRBJ1-1	medium-sized	TGCGCCAGCAGCTTGACCGGGACAGTTAACACTGAAGCTTTCTTT	CASSLTGTVNTEAFF
-	TRBV30	TRBJ2-7	-	TGTGCCTGGAAAGAGGGAGCAACCTACGAGCAGTACTTC	CAWKEGATYEQYF
TRBD1	TRBV6-1	TRBJ2-1	-	TGTACCTCTTTGCTGGACAGGGCGGATGAGCAGTTCTTC	CTSLLDRADEQFF
-	TRBV5-6	TRBJ2-7	-	TGTGCCAGCAGCTTTGTCAGGTCCGAGCAGTACTTC	CASSFVRSEQYF
-	TRBV5-6	TRBJ2-3	-	TGTGCCAGCAGCTTGTCCCGATTTGGGACACACACAGATACGCAGTATTTT	CASSLSRFGTHTDTQYF
TRBD1	TRBV29-1	TRBJ1-1	-	TGCAGCGGCTGGAGGACAGGGGACACTGAAGCTTTCTTT	CSGWRTGDTEAFF
TRBD1	TRBV5-1	TRBJ1-2	-	TGCGCCAGCAGCCCCCGGGACAGTGGCTACACCTTC	CASSPRDSGYTF
-	TRBV4-3	TRBJ2-1	few	TGCGCCAGCAGCCAACTGACACTTAATAAAGAGCAGTTCTTC	CASSQLTLNKEQFF
-	TRBV19	TRBJ1-5	-	TGTGCCAGTAGTATAGGGACACTTAGCAATCAGCCCCAGCATTTT	CASSIGTLSNQPQHF
TRBD2	TRBV5-1	TRBJ2-7	-	TGCGCCAGCAGCTTGGGTACTAGCGGGAGGCTCTACGAGCAGTACTTC	CASSLGTSGRLYEQYF